This T cell receptor (beta chain) is drawn from a study of breast tumors, draining lymph nodes, adjacent tissues. Study-level points and caveats: Data only fit, rather than demonstrated, lymph node origin of most tumor T cells.

This clonotype was counted many times. What it binds is unknown. Germline CDR1 LNHDA, CDR2 SQIVND (reference sequence). The ends were cut back, 3 bases at V and 0 bases at J, with 9 bases in the middle. CDR3 length: 15 residues. TCRdb passed the multiplex PCR reads through MiXCR, listing each CDR3 protein once. This table holds 24,000 or so distinct CDR3 sequences, roughly a quarter found once. The sequence was obtained from a female donor with breast cancer. Some clones in this sample may be carry-over from other donors' samples. The genes are TRBV19 and TRBJ1-3; no firm D call. The material sequenced was breast tumor tissue. This chain's CDR3 is CASSIESSSGNTIYF. The CDR3 DNA reads as TGTGCCAGTAGTATTGAGTCTAGCTCTGGAAACACCATATATTTT.